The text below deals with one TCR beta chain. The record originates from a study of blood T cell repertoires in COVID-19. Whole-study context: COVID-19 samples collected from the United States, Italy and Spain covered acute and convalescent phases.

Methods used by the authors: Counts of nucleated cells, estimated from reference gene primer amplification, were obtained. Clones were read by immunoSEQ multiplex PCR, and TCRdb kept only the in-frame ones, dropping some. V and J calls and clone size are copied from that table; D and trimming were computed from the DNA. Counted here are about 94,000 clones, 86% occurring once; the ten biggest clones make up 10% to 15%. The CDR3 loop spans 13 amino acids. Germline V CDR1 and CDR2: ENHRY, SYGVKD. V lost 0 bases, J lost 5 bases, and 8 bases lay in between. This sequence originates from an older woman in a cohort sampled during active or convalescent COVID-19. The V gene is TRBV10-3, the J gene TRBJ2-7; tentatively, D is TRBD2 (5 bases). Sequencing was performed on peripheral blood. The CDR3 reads CAISESFGDEQYF. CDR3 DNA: TGTGCCATCAGTGAGTCCTTCGGGGACGAGCAGTACTTC.